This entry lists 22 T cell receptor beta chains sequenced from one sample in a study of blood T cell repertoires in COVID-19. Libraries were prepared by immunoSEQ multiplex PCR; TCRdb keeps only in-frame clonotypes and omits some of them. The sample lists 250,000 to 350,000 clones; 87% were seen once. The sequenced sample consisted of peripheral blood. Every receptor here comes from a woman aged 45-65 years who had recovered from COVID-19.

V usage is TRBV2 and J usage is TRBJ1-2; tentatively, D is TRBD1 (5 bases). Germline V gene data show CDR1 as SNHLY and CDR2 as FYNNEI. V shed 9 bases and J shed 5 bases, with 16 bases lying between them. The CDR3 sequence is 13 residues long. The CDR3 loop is CASIRGEMYGYTF. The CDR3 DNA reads TGTGCCAGTATTAGGGGCGAGATGTATGGCTACACCTTC.

The CDR3 region is CASSTGEQFF. The CDR3 DNA reads as TGTGCCAGCAGCACGGGTGAGCAGTTCTTC. The J gene is TRBJ2-1, the V gene TRBV5-6; D is ambiguous. V was trimmed by 4 bases and J by 9 bases, leaving 5 bases between them. Germline assignment: CDR1 SGHDT and CDR2 YYEEEE. This CDR3 is 10 amino acids long.

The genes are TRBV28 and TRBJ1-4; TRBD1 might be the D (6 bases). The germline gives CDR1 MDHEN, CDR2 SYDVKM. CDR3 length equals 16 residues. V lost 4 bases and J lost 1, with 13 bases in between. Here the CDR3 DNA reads TGTGCCAGCAGTTCCGGGACACCGAGAACTAATGAAAAACTGTTTTTT. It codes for CASSSGTPRTNEKLFF.

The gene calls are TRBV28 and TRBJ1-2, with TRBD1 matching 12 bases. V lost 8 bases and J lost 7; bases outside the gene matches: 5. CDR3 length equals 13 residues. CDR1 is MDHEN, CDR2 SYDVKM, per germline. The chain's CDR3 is CASGTGGRGGYTF. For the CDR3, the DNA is TGTGCCAGCGGGACAGGGGGCCGTGGTGGCTACACCTTC.

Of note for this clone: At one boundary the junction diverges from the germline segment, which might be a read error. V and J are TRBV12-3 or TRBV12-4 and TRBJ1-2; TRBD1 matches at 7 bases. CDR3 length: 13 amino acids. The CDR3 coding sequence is TGTGCCAGCAGCCCCGACAGGGTAGATGGCTACACTTTC. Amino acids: CASSPDRVDGYTF.

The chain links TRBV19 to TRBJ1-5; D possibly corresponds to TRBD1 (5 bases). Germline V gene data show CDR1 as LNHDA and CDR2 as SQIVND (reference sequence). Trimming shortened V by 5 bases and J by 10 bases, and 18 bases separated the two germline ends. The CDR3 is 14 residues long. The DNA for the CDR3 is TGTGCCAGTAGTCTGGGGACTGCTCATGCCCCCCAGCATTTT. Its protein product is CASSLGTAHAPQHF.

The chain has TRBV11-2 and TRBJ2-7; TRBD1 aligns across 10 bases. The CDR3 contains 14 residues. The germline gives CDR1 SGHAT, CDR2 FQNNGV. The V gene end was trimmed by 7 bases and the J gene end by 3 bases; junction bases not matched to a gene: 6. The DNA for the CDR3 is TGTGCCAGCAACGAACGGACAGGGGGCTACGAGCAGTACTTC. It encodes CASNERTGGYEQYF.

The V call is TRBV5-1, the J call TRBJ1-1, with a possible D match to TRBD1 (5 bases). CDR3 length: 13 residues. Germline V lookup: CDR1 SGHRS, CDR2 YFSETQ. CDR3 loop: CATRVGVETEAFF. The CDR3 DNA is TGCGCGACCAGGGTTGGGGTAGAGACTGAAGCTTTCTTT. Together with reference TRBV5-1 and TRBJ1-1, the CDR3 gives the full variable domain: KAGVTQTPRYLIKTRGQQVTLSCSPISGHRSVSWYQQTPGQGLQFLFEYFSETQRNKGNFPGRFSGRQFSNSRSEMNVSTLELGDSALYLCATRVGVETEAFFGQGTRLTVV.

The CDR3 protein is CATKASGAQETQYF. CDR3 in DNA: TGTGCTACTAAGGCGTCAGGGGCACAAGAGACCCAGTACTTC. The V gene is TRBV7-2, the J gene TRBJ2-5, with D perhaps matching TRBD1 (6 bases). Germline values: CDR1 SGHTA, CDR2 FQGNSA. The CDR3 spans 14 residues. The full variable domain, its missing parts supplied by reference TRBV7-2 and TRBJ2-5, is GAGVSQSPSNKVTEKGKDVELRCDPISGHTALYWYRQSLGQGLEFLIYFQGNSAPDKSGLPSDRFSAERTGGSVSTLTIQRTQQEDSAVYLCATKASGAQETQYFGPGTRLLVL.

The CDR3 loop reads CASRPGGDSNQPQHF. The CDR3 DNA is TGTGCCAGCAGGCCCGGGGGTGATAGCAATCAGCCCCAGCATTTT. V gene TRBV28 combines with J gene TRBJ1-5; the D gene is possibly TRBD1 (5 bases). V was pared by 6 bases and J by 0 bases, with 12 bases between. Germline values: CDR1 MDHEN, CDR2 SYDVKM. The CDR3 runs to 15 residues.

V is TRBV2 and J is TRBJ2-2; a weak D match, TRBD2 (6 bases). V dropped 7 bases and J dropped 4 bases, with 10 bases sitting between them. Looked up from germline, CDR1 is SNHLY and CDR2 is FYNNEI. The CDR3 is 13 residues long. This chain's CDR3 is CASTEGPTGELFF. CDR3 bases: TGTGCCAGCACGGAGGGGCCCACCGGGGAGCTGTTTTTT.

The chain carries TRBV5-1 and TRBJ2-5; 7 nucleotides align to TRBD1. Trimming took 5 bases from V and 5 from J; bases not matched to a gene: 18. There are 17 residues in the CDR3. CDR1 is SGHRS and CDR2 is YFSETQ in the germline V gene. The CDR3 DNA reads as TGCGCCAGCAGGCCGGCGACAGGGACGAAATTTGGGGAGACCCAGTACTTC. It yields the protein CASRPATGTKFGETQYF.

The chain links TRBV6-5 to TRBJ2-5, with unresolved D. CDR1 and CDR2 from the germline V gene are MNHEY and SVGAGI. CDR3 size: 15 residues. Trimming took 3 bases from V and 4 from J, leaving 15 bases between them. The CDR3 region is CASSYSSGSRETQYF. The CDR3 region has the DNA TGTGCCAGCAGTTATAGTTCAGGCAGTAGAGAGACCCAGTACTTC.

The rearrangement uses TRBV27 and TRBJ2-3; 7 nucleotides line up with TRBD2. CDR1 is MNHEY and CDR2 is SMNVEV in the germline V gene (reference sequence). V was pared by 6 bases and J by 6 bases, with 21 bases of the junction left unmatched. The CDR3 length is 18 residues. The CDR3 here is CASRSRAHGLDSSDTQYF. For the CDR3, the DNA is TGTGCCAGCAGGTCCCGTGCTCATGGACTAGATTCTTCCGATACGCAGTATTTT.

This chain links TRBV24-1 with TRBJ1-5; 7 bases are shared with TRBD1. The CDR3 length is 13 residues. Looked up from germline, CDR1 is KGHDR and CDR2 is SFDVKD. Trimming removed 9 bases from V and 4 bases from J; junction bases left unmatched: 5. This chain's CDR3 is CATAGTANQPQHF. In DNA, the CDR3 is TGTGCCACCGCCGGGACAGCTAATCAGCCCCAGCATTTT.

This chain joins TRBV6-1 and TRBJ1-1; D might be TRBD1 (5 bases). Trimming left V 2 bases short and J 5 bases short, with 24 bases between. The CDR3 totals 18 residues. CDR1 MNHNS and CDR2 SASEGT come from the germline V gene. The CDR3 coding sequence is TGTGCCAGCAGTGAATTTGTTAATCGGTTCCGGGGGAGGACTGAAGCTTTCTTT. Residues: CASSEFVNRFRGRTEAFF.

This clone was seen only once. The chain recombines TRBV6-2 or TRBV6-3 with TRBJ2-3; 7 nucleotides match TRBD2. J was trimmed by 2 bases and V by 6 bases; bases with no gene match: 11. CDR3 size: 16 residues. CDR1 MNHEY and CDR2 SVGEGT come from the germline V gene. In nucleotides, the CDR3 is TGTGCCAGCAGCTATCTGGGCGGGAGAACCACAGATACGCAGTATTTT. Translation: CASSYLGGRTTDTQYF.

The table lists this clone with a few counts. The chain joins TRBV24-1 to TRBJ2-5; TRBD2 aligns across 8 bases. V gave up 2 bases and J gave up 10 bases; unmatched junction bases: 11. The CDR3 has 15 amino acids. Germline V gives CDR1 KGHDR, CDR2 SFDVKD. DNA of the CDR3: TGTGCCACCAGTGATTCCTCGCTCGGGACTAGAGGCCAGTACTTC. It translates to CATSDSSLGTRGQYF.

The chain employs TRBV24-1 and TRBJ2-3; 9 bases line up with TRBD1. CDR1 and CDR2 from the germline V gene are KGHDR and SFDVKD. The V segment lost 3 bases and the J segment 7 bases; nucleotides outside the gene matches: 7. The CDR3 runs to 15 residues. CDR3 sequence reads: CATSDPGTGLNTQYF. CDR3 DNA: TGTGCCACCAGTGATCCCGGGACAGGGTTAAATACGCAGTATTTT.

The CDR3 DNA is TGCAGCGTTGGGGTTGACAGGGTGAATGAAAAACTGTTTTTT. Protein sequence: CSVGVDRVNEKLFF. This chain joins TRBV29-1 and TRBJ1-4, with 7 bases identical to TRBD1. The J segment lost 5 bases and the V segment lost 4 bases, leaving 7 bases of the junction unmatched. The CDR3 has 14 amino acids. Germline V gene sequence: CDR1 SQVTM, CDR2 ANQGSEA.

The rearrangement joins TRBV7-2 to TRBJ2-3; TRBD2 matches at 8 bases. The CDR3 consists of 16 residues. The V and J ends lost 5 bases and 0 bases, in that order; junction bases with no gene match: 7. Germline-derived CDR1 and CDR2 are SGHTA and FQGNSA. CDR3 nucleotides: TGTGCCAGCAGCACAAGGGCGGGGGGAAGCACAGATACGCAGTATTTT. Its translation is CASSTRAGGSTDTQYF.

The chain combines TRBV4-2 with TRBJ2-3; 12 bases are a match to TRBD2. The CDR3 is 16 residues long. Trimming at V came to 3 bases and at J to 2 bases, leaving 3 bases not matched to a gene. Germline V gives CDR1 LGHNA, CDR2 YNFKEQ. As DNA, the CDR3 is TGTGCCAGCAGCCACCGACTAGCGGGAGACACAGATACGCAGTATTTT. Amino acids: CASSHRLAGDTDTQYF.